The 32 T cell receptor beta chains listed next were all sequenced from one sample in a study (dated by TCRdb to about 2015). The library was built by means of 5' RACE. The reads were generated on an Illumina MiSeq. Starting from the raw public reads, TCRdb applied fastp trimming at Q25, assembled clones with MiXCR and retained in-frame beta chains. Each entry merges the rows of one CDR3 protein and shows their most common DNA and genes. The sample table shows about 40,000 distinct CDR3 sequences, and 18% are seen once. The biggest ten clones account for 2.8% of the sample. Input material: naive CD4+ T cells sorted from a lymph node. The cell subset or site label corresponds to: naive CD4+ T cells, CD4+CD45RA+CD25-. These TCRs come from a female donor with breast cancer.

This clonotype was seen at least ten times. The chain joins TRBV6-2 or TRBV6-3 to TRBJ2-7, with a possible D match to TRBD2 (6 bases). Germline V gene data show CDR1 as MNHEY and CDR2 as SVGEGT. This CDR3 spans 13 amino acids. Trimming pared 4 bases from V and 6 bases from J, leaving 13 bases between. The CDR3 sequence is CASSSVGGVEQYF. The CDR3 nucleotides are TGTGCCAGCAGTTCGGTTGGAGGGGTCGAGCAGTACTTC.

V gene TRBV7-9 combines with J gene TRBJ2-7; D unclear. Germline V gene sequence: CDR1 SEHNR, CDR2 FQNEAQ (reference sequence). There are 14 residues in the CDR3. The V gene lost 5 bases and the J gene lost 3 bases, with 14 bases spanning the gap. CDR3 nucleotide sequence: TGTGCCAGCAGCCCGACTTTGATCCACTACGAGCAGTACGTC. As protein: CASSPTLIHYEQYV.

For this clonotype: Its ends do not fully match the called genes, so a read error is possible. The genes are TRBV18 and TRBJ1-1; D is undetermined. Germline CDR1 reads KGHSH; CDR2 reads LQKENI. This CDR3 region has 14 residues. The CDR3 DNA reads TGTGCCAGCTCACCAACGGAGCAGAACACTGAAGCTTGCTTT. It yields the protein CASSPTEQNTEACF.

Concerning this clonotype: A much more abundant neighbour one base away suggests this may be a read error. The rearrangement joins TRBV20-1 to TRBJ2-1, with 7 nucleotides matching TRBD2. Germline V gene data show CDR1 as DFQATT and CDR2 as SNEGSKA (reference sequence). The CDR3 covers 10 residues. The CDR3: CNARSGRLFF. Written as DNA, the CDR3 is TGCAATGCTCGTTCCGGGAGGCTGTTCTTC.

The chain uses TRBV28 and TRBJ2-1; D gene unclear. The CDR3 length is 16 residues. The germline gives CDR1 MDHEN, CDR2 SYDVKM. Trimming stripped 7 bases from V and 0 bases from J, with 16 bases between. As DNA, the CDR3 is TGTGCCAGCACCAGTCAGGATTATAGCTCCTACAATGAGCAGTTCTTC. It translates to CASTSQDYSSYNEQFF.

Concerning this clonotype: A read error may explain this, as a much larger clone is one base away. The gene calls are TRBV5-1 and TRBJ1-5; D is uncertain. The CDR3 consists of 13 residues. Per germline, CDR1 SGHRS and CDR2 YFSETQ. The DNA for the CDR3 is TGCGCCAGCAACTTGGACCCTGATCAGCCCCAGCATTTT. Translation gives CASNLDPDQPQHF.

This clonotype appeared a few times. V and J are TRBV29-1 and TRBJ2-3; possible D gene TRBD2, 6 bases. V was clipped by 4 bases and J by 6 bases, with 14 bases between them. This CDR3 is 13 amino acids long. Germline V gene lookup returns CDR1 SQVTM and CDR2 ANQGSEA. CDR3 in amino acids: CSVVWRARDTQYF. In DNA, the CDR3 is TGCAGCGTTGTGTGGAGGGCCAGGGATACGCAGTATTTT.

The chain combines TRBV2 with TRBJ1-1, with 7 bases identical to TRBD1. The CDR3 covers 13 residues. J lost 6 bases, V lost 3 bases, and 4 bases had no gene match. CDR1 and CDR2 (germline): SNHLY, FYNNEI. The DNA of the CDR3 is TGTGCCAGCAGTGATCAGGGGGGGTCTGAAGCTTTCTTT. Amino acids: CASSDQGGSEAFF.

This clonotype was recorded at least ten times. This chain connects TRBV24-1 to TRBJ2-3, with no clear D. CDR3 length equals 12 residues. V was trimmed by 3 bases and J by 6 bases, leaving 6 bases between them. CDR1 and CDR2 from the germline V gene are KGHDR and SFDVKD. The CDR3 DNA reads TGTGCCACCAGTGATCCCGAGGATACGCAGTATTTT. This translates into CATSDPEDTQYF.

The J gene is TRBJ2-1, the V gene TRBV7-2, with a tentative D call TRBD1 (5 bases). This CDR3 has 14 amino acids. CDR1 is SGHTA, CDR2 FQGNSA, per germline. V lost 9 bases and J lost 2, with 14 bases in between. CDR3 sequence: CASNQGNPYNEQFF. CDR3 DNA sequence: TGTGCCAGTAACCAGGGAAACCCCTACAATGAGCAGTTCTTC.

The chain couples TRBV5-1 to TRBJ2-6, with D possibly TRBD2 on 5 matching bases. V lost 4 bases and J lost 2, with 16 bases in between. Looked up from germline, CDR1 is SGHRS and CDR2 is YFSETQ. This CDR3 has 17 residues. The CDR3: CASSVEPPGAGANVLTF. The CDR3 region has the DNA TGCGCCAGCAGCGTGGAGCCCCCCGGGGCTGGGGCCAACGTCCTGACTTTC.

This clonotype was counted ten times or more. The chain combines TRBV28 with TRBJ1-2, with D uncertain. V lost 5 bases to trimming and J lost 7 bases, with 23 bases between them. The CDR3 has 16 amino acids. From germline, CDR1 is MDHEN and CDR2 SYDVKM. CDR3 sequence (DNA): TGTGCCAGCAGTGCTGGGCGTGTTGGCGGGCTGATTGGCTACACCTTC. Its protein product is CASSAGRVGGLIGYTF.

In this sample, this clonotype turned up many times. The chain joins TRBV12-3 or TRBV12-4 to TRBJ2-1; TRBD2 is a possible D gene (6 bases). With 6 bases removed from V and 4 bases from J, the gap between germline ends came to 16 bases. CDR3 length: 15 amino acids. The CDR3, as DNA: TGTGCCAGCAGCCGGGGGTCCGGTTCATACAATGAGCAGTTCTTC. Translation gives CASSRGSGSYNEQFF.

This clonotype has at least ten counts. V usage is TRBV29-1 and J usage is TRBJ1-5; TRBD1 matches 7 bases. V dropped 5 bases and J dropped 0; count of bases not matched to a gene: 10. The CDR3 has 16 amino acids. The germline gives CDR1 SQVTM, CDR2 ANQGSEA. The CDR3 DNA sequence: TGCAGCGTTAAGACAGGGAGTCCCGATAGCAATCAGCCCCAGCATTTT. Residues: CSVKTGSPDSNQPQHF.

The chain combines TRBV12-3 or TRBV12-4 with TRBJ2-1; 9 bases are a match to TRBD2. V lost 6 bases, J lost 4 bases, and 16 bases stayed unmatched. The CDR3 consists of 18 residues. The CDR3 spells CASSPTSGRFARYNEQFF. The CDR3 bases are TGTGCCAGCAGCCCAACCAGCGGGAGGTTTGCTCGGTACAATGAGCAGTTCTTC.

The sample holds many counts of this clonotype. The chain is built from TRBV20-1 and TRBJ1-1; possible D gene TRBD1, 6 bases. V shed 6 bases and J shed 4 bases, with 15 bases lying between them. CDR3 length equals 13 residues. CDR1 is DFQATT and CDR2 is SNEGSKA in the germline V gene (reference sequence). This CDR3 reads CSATTGWGTEAFF. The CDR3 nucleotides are TGCAGTGCCACGACAGGTTGGGGCACTGAAGCTTTCTTT.

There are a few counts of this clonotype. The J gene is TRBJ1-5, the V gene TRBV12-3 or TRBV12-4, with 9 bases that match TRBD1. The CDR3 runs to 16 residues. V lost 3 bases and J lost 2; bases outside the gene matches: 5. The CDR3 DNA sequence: TGTGCCAGCAGTTTCGGGACAGGGCTGGGCAATCAGCCCCAGCATTTT. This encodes CASSFGTGLGNQPQHF.

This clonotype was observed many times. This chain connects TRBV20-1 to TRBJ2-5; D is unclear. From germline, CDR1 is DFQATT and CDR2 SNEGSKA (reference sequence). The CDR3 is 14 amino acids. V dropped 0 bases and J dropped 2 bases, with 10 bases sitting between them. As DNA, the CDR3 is TGCAGTGCTAGAGATAATGCCAGACAAGAGACCCAGTACTTC. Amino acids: CSARDNARQETQYF.

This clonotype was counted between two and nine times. This CDR3 reads CASSLRRDPNYGYTF. In DNA, the CDR3 is TGTGCCAGCAGCCTTAGGAGGGACCCTAACTATGGCTACACCTTC. The rearrangement joins TRBV5-6 to TRBJ1-2; D is perhaps TRBD1 (5 bases). The CDR3 sequence is 15 residues long. Germline-derived CDR1 and CDR2 are SGHDT and YYEEEE. V was clipped by 4 bases and J by 0 bases, with 13 bases between them.

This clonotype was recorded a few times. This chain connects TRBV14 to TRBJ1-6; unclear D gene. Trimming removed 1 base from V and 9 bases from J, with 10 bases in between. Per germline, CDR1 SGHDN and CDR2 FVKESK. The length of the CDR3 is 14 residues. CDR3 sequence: CASSQGREGSPLHF. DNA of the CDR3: TGTGCCAGCAGCCAAGGGAGGGAAGGTTCACCCCTCCACTTT.

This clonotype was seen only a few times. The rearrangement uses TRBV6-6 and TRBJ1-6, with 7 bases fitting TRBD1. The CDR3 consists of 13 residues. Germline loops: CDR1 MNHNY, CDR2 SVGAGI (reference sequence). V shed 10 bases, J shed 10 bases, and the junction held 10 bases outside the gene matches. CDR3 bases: TGTGCCACCGTGACAGGGCCTGAGTCACCCCTCCACTTT. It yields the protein CATVTGPESPLHF.

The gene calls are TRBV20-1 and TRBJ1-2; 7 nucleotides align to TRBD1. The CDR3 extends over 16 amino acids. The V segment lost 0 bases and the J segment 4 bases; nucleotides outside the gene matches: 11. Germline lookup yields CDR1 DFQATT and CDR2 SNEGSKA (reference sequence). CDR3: CSARDGGPTGLYGYTF. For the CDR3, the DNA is TGCAGTGCTAGAGATGGGGGCCCGACAGGGCTCTATGGCTACACCTTC.

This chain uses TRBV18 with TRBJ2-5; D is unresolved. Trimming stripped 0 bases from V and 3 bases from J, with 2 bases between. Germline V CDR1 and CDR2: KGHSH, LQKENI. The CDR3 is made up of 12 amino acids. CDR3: CASSPPEETQYF. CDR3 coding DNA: TGTGCCAGCTCACCACCGGAAGAGACCCAGTACTTC. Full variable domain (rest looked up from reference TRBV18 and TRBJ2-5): NAGVMQNPRHLVRRRGQEARLRCSPMKGHSHVYWYRQLPEEGLKFMVYLQKENIIDESGMPKERFSAEFPKEGPSILRIQQVVRGDSAAYFCASSPPEETQYFGPGTRLLVL.

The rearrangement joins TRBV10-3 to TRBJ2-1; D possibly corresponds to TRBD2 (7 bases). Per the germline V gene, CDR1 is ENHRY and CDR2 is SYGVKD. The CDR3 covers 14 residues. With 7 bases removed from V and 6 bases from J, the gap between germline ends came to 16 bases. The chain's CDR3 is CAIKGGELSNEQFF. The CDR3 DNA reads TGTGCCATCAAGGGGGGGGAGTTGAGCAATGAGCAGTTCTTC.

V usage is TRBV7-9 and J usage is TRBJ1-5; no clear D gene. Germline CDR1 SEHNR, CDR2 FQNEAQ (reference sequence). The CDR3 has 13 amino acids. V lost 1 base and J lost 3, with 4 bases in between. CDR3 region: CASSLEVNQPQHF. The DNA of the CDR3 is TGTGCCAGCAGCTTAGAAGTCAATCAGCCCCAGCATTTT.

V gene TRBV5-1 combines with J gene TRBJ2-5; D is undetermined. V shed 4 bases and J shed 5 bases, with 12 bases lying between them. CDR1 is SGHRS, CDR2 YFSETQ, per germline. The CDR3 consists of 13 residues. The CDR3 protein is CASSPRSGETQYF. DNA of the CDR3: TGCGCCAGCAGCCCAAGGTCCGGGGAGACCCAGTACTTC. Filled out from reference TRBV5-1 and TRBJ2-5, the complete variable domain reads KAGVTQTPRYLIKTRGQQVTLSCSPISGHRSVSWYQQTPGQGLQFLFEYFSETQRNKGNFPGRFSGRQFSNSRSEMNVSTLELGDSALYLCASSPRSGETQYFGPGTRLLVL.

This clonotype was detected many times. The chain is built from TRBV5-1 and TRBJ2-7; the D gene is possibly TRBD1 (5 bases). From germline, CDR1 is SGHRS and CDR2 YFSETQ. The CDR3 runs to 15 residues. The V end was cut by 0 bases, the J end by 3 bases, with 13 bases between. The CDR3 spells CASSLEPGSGYEQYF. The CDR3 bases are TGCGCCAGCAGCTTGGAACCAGGGTCAGGCTACGAGCAGTACTTC.

In DNA, the CDR3 is TGCAGCGTTCAAAGGGTGGGAGTAGGAACAGATACGCAGTATTTT. Residues: CSVQRVGVGTDTQYF. The chain joins TRBV29-1 to TRBJ2-3; TRBD2 might be the D (5 bases). CDR3 length: 15 amino acids. CDR1 and CDR2 from the germline V gene are SQVTM and ANQGSEA. V was trimmed by 5 bases and J by 3 bases, leaving 18 bases between them.

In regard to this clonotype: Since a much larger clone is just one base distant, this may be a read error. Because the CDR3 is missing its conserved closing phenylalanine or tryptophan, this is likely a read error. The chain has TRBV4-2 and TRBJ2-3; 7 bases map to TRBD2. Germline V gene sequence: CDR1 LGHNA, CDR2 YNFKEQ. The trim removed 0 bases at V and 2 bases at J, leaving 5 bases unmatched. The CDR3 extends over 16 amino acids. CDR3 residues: CASSQERGYDTDTQYC. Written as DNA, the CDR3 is TGTGCCAGCAGCCAAGAGCGGGGGTACGACACAGATACGCAGTATTGT.

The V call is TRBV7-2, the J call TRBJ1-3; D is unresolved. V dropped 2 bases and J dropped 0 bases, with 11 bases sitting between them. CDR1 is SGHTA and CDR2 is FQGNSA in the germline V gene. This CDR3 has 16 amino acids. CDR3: CASSLSAAASGNTIYF. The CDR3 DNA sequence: TGTGCCAGCAGCTTAAGCGCGGCCGCCTCTGGAAACACCATATATTTT.

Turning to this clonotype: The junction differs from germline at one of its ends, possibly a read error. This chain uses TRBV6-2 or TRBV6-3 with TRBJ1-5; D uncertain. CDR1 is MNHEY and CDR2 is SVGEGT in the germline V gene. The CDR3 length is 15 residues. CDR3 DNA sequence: TGTGCCAGCAGTTACAAGTCTTGGGAGAATCTGCCCCAGCATTTT. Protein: CASSYKSWENLPQHF.

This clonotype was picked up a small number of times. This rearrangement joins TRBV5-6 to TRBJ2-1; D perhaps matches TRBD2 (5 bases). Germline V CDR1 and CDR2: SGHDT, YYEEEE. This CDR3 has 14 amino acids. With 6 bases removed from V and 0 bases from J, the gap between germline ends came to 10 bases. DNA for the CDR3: TGTGCCAGCAATCGGAGGAGCTCCTACAATGAGCAGTTCTTC. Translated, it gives CASNRRSSYNEQFF.